The entry below describes one TCR beta chain. Its target is not known. Unmatched junction bases numbered 11, after V lost 4 bases and J lost 8 bases. The germline V gene has CDR1 SGDLS and CDR2 YYNGEE. The CDR3 consists of 14 residues. This entry is derived from a study of CD8+CD57+ T cells in acquired aplastic anemia. General study findings and limits: A set of some 28 CD8+ CDR3 sequences was shared between patients and controls, and these sequences appeared highly expressed in patients.

The authors sequenced patients whose flow cytometry had shown CD8+CD57+ cell expansion. The cohort consisted entirely of patients having severe acquired aplastic anemia. Profiling of TCR beta VDJ combinations and CDR3 sequences used genomic DNA as template. TCRdb independently ran MiXCR on the reads; one entry per CDR3 protein. Among about 200,000 distinct CDR3 sequences listed, approximately 60% were seen once. Sequenced: sorted CD4+, CD8+, or CD8+CD57+ T cells (not recorded which) from PBMCs. This receptor was identified in a human donor with aplastic anemia. This rearrangement joins TRBV9 to TRBJ2-7; TRBD1 agrees at 8 bases. The CDR3 protein is CASSYNSGQAKQYF. The CDR3 DNA reads TGTGCCAGCAGCTATAATTCGGGACAGGCCAAGCAGTACTTC.